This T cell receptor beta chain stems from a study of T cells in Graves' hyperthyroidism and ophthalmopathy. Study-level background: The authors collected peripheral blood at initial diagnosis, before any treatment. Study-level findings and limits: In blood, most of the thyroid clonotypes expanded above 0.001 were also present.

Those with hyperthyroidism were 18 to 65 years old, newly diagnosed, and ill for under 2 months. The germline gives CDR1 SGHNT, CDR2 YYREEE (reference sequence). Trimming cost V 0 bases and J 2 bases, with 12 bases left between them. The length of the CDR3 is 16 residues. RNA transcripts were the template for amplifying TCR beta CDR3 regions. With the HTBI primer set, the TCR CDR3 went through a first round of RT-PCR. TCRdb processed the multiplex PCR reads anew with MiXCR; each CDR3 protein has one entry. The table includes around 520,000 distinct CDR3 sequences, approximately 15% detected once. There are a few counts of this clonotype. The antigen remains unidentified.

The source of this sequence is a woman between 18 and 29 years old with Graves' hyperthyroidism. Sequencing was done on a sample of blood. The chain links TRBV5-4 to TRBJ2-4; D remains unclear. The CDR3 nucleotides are TGTGCCAGCAGCTTGGGAAATCCTAGGTCCAAAAACATTCAGTACTTC. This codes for CASSLGNPRSKNIQYF.